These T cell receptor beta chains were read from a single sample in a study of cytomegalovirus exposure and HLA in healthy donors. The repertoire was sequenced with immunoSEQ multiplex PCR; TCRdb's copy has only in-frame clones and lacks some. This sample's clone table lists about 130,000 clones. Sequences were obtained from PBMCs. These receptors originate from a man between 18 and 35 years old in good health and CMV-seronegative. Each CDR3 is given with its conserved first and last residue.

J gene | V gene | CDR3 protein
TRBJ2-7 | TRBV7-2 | CASSLRWAGGSYEQYF
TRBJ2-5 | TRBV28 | CASSPRTGRTWETQYF
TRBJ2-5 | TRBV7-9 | CASSLPERGQETQYF
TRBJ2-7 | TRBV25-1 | CASSEGTGIYEQYF
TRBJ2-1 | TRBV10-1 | CASSDPSGPYNEQFF
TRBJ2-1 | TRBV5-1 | CASSWGLETYNEQFF
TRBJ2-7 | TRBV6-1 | CASTSVGTVAYEQYF
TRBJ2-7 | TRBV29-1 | CSAHTRLAYEQYF
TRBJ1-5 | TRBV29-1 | CSVLTGNQPQHF
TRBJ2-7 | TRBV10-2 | CASSERTIYEQYF
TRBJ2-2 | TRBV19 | CASSITGQSGELFF
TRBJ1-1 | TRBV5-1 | CASSPTGPNTEAFF
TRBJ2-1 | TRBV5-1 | CASSSPAGGPFTRSYNEQFF
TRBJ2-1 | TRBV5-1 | CASSLSSSGGLGGEQFF
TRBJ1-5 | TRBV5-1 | CASSFTGGSNQPQHF
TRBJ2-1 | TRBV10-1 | CASSDNTGVPHNEQFF
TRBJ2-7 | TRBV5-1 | CASSLVGPQRVEQYF
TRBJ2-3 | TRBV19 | CASSIGGRADTQYF
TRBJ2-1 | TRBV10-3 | CATRTSPLLALNEQFF
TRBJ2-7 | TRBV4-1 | CASSHPGGGEQYF
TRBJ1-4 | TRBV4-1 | CASSQQLGGKLFF
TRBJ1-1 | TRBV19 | CASSRVRGGEAFF
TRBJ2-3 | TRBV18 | CASSPPAADTQYF
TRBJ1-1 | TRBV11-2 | CATSLTGGNTEAFF
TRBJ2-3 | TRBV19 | CASSYRLAGELTDTQYF
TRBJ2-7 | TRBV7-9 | CASSLSGSVYEQYF
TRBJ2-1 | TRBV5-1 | CASSWDRSLNNEQFF
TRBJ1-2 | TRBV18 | CASSQGEDYGYTF
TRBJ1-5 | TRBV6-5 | CASSPQGPNQPQHF
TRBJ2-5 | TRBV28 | CASSSRKQGAGETQYF
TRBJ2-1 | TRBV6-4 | CASNMGRQYNEQFF
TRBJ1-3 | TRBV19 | CASSIDRRGNDGKPPSSGNTIYF
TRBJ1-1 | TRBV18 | CASSPTKISPNTEAFF
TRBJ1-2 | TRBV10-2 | CASSDLQGYGYTF
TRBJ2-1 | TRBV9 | CASSGTSGRVNEQFF
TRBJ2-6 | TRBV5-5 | CASSLLPGSTGANVLTF
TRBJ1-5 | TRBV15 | CATSRANSNQPQHF
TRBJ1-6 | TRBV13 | CASSSTGGGNSPLHF
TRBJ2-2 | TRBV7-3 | CASSPDRGGTGELFF
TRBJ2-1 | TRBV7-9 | CASSGGAESYNEQFF
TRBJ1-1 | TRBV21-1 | CASSKESGGTEAFF
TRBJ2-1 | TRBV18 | CASSEVLAGGGEQFF
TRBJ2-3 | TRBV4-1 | CASSRASDDTQYF
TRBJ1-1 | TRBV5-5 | CASSPRGRTNTEAFF
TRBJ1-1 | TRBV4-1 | CASSQDLSTEAFF
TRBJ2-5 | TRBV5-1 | CASSLVPAGGQETQYF
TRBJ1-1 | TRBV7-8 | CASSLPGQGGTEAFF
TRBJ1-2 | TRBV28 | CASSLNYGYTF
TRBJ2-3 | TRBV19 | CASSIERQAIPDTQYF
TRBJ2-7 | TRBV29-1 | CSVWTTYEQYF
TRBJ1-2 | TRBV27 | CASSPSGGGASGYTF
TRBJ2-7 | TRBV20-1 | CRAGADEQYF
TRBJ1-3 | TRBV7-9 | CASSGYRGGSGNTIYF
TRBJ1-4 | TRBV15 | CATSREAGGGEKLFF